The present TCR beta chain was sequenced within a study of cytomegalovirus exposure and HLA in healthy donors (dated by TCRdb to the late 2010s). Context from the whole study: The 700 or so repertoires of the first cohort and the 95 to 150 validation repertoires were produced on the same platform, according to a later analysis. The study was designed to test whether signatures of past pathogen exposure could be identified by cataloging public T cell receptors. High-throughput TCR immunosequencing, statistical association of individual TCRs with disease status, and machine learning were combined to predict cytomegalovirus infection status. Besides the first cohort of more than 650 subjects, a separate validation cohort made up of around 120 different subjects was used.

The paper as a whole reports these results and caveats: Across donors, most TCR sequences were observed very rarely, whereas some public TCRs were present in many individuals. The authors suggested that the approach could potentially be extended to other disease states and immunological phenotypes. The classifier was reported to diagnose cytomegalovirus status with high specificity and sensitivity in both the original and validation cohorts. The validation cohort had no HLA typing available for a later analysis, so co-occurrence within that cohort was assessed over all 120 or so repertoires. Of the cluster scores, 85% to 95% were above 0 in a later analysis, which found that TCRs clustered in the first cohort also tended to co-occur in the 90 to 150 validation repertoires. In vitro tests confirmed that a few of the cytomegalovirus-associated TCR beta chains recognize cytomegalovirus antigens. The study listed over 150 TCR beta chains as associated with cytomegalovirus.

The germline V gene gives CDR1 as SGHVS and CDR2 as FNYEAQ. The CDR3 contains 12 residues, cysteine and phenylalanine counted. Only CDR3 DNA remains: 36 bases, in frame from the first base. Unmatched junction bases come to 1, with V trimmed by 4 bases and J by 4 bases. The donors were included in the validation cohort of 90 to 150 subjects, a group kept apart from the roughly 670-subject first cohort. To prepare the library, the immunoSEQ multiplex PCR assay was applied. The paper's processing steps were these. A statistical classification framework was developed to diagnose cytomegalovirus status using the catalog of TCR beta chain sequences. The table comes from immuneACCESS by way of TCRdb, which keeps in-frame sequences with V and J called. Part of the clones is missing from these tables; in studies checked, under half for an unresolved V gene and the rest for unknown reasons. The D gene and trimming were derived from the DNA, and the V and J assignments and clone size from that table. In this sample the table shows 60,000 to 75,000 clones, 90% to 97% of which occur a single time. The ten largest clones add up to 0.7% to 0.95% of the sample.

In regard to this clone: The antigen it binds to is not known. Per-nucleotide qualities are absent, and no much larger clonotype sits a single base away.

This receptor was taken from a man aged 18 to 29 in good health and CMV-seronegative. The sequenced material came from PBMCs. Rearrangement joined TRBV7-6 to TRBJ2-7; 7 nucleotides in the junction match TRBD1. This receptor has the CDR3 CASSSTGYEQYF. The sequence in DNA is TGTGCCAGCAGCTCGACAGGGTACGAGCAGTACTTC.